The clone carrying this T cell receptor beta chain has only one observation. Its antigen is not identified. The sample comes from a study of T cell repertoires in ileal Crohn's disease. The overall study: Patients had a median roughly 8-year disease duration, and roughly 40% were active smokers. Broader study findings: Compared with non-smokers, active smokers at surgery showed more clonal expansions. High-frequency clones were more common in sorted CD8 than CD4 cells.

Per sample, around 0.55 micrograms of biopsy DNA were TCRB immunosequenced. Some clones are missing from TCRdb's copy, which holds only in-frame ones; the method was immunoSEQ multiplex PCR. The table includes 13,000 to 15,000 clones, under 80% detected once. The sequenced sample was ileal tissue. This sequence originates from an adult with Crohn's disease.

The CDR3 protein is CASGGQTNTEAFF. Here the CDR3 DNA reads TGTGCCAGCGGGGGACAGACGAACACTGAAGCTTTCTTT. The J gene is TRBJ1-1, the V gene TRBV6-1; 7 bases match TRBD1. Germline CDR1 and CDR2: MNHNS and SASEGT. This CDR3 spans 13 amino acids. Trimming cost V 8 bases and J 1 base; bases outside gene matches: 4.